This T cell receptor (beta chain) was recovered during a study of T cell responses to AZD1222 COVID-19 vaccine. General study results and limits: Reports indicate that nearly half of spike-specific TCRs are directed at unmutated variant regions.

Method: immunoSEQ multiplex PCR; TCRdb's copy keeps in-frame clones and lacks some. The sample yields fewer than 120,000 clones, around 90% seen once. The CDR3 extends over 15 amino acids. Deletions cut 3 bases from V and 1 base from J, with 13 bases between. CDR1 is DFQATT and CDR2 is SNEGSKA in the germline V gene (reference sequence). Concerning this clone itself: The antigen remains unidentified.

This material consisted of peripheral blood, taken on day 0 of AZD1222 vaccination. The clonotype originates from an adult in good health. V and J are TRBV20-1 and TRBJ1-3, with D maybe TRBD1 (5 bases). CDR3 in amino acids: CSASLGDRSGNTIYF. CDR3 nucleotides: TGCAGTGCTAGTTTAGGGGATCGATCTGGAAACACCATATATTTT.